This TCR beta chain was sequenced during a study of early T cells in non-severe SARS-CoV-2 infection. Study-level information: The input, bulk RNA from unsorted whole blood, was sequenced, and chains were unpaired.

Germline V gene sequence: CDR1 ENHRY, CDR2 SYGVKD. The CDR3 covers 15 residues. Separate cDNA molecules each had unique molecular identifiers attached to them. TCRdb passed the 5' RACE reads through MiXCR, listing each CDR3 protein once. The table has 50,000 to 80,000 distinct CDR3 sequences, over 4% seen once. A few counts support this clonotype. At one of its ends the junction is not consistent with the germline gene, which may arise from a read error. This TCR was recovered from an adult who was a healthcare worker with PCR-confirmed SARS-CoV-2 infection or an uninfected control (not recorded which). The chain joins TRBV10-3 to TRBJ1-2; possible D gene TRBD1, 6 bases. Input material: whole blood. The CDR3 is CVISLTGIMDYGYTF. The CDR3, as DNA: TGTGTCATCAGCCTAACAGGGATTATGGACTATGGCTACACCTTC.